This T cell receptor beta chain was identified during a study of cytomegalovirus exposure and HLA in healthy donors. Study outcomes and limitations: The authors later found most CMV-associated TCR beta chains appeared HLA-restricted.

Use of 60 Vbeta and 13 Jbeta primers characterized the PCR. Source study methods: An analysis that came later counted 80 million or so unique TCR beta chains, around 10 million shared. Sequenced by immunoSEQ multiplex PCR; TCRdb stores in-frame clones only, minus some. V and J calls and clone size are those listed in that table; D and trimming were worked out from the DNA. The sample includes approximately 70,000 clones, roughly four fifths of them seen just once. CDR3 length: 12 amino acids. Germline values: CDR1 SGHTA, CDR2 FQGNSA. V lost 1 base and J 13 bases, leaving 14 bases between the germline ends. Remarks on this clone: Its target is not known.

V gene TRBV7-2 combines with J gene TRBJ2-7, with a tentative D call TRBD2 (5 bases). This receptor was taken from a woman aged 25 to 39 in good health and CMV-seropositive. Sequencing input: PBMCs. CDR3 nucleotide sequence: TGTGCCAGCAGCTTAGGTGTGGAGCGGCCCTACTTC. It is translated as CASSLGVERPYF. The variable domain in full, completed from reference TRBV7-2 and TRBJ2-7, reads GAGVSQSPSNKVTEKGKDVELRCDPISGHTALYWYRQSLGQGLEFLIYFQGNSAPDKSGLPSDRFSAERTGGSVSTLTIQRTQQEDSAVYLCASSLGVERPYFGPGTRLTVT.